Each of the 2 T cell receptor beta chains below was sequenced from the same sample in a study of shared clonotypes between healthy human individuals. Assay: immunoSEQ multiplex PCR; the TCRdb copy retains only in-frame clones and omits some. Of fewer than 3 million clones in the sample, roughly 90% were seen once. Material for sequencing was naive CD4+ T cells from PBMCs. Subset meaning: CD45RA+ positively selected. Receptors were obtained from a man between 18 and 29 years old in good health. Some clones in this sample may be carry-over from other donors' samples.

The rearrangement joins TRBV11-2 to TRBJ2-7; a possible D gene is TRBD1 (5 bases). CDR3 size: 16 residues. V lost 4 bases and J lost 2, with 18 bases in between. Germline V gene data show CDR1 as SGHAT and CDR2 as FQNNGV. The CDR3 DNA reads as TGTGCCAGCAGCTCCCAAGGGCAGGGAAGAACCTACGAGCAGTACTTC. It yields the protein CASSSQGQGRTYEQYF.

The chain has TRBV6-1 and TRBJ1-2; D is unclear. Trimming stripped 4 bases from V and 8 bases from J, with 11 bases between. The germline gives CDR1 MNHNS, CDR2 SASEGT. The CDR3 is made up of 12 amino acids. In DNA, the CDR3 is TGTGCCAGCAGTGTTAGTACGAGGGGCTACACCTTC. Amino acids: CASSVSTRGYTF.